The next 25 T cell receptor beta chains were all read from a single sample in a study of tumor and adjacent non-tumor tissue in lung cancer (dated by TCRdb to 2016 to 2019). Preparation of the library involved multiplex PCR. Instrument used: Illumina HiSeq 2500. TCRbeta libraries were constructed through three rounds of nested PCR with primers (Table S4) according to protocols modified from ARM-PCR. TCRdb reprocessing: public reads trimmed at Q25 with fastp, clones called with MiXCR, in-frame beta chains kept. Every distinct CDR3 protein forms one entry, paired with its most common genes and DNA. For this sample there are about 50,000 distinct CDR3 sequences; 74% appear just once. 20% to 25% of the sample is held by the ten biggest clonotypes. RNA was isolated from bulk unsorted tissue, and RNA quality was assessed with a NanoDrop ND-1000 and an Agilent 2100. For the normal lung samples, distant non-tumor tissue was collected more than 3 cm away from the tumor edge.

Input material: distant non-tumor lung tissue. These receptors all come from an older woman with non-small cell lung cancer.

In its sample, this clonotype was seen many times. CDR3 in DNA: TGTGCCACCAGTGGGGAGGGTTCCGGGGCCAACGTCCTGACTTTC. It codes for CATSGEGSGANVLTF. The chain joins TRBV24-1 to TRBJ2-6; 7 bases match TRBD2. The CDR3 has 15 amino acids. J lost 4 bases, V lost 5 bases, and 4 bases had no gene match. Germline V gives CDR1 KGHDR, CDR2 SFDVKD.

Concerning this clonotype itself: The junction departs from germline at one end; a sequencing error may be responsible. V and J are TRBV2 and TRBJ2-7; 7 bases agree with TRBD1. CDR1 and CDR2 from the germline V gene are SNHLY and FYNNEI. The CDR3 is made up of 14 amino acids. This chain's CDR3 is CTSLIEGAVNEQYF. As DNA, the CDR3 is TGTACCAGCCTCATCGAGGGGGCGGTGAACGAGCAGTACTTC.

On this clonotype itself: At one of its ends the junction is not consistent with the germline gene, which may arise from a read error. This rearrangement joins TRBV4-3 to TRBJ2-3; possibly TRBD2 for D (6 bases). Germline lookup yields CDR1 LGHNA and CDR2 YSLEER. CDR3 size: 16 residues. CDR3 protein: CASSQVVGGITDTQYF. The CDR3 coding sequence is TGCGCTAGCAGCCAAGTAGTGGGAGGTATCACAGATACGCAGTACTTT.

Remarks on this clonotype: This likely comes from a read error, as the CDR3 has no conserved phenylalanine or tryptophan at its end. The J gene is TRBJ2-7, the V gene TRBV6-6; TRBD2 matches at 7 bases. Germline lookup yields CDR1 MNHNY and CDR2 SVGAGI (reference sequence). This CDR3 has 13 residues. Losses at the gene ends were 10 bases for V and 1 base for J; bases not matched to a gene: 7. CDR3 DNA sequence: TGTGCCAACTCCCGGGAGGTGTCCTACGAGCAGTACTAC. Its protein is CANSREVSYEQYY.

This clonotype came up a few times. The CDR3 bases are TGTGCCAGCAGTTCACGACTAGTCCAACGTGGGGAAGAGCAGTTCTTC. Translated: CASSSRLVQRGEEQFF. The V and J genes are TRBV12-3 or TRBV12-4 and TRBJ2-1; D might be TRBD2 (6 bases). The germline V and J ends were trimmed by 4 bases and 10 bases, with 23 bases remaining between them. The CDR3 is made up of 16 amino acids.

This sequence joins TRBV7-8 and TRBJ1-2; D is uncertain. Germline-derived CDR1 and CDR2 are SGHVS and FQNEAQ. This CDR3 region has 16 residues. The V and J ends lost 1 base and 4 bases respectively, with 16 bases between them. CDR3 DNA sequence: TGTGCCAGCAGCTTAGGTTTGGGGTCCCTTATCTATGGCTACACCTTC. Encoded protein: CASSLGLGSLIYGYTF. The full variable domain, completed using reference TRBV7-8 and TRBJ1-2, is GAGVSQSPRYKVAKRGQDVALRCDPISGHVSLFWYQQALGQGPEFLTYFQNEAQLDKSGLPSDRFFAERPEGSVSTLKIQRTQQEDSAVYLCASSLGLGSLIYGYTFGSGTRLTVV.

This rearrangement joins TRBV6-5 to TRBJ1-6; 9 bases line up with TRBD1. The V and J ends lost 5 bases and 7 bases, in that order; junction bases with no gene match: 6. Germline V gene data show CDR1 as MNHEY and CDR2 as SVGAGI. This CDR3 has 15 residues. The CDR3 nucleotides read TGTGCCAGCAGTCCTACCGGGACAGGGAATTCACCCCTCCACTTT. Amino acid sequence: CASSPTGTGNSPLHF.

A remark on this clonotype: The junction departs from germline at one end; a sequencing error may be responsible. The rearrangement uses TRBV6-2 or TRBV6-3 and TRBJ2-1; weak D call: TRBD2 (5 bases). The germline V gene encodes CDR1 MNHEY and CDR2 SVGEGT. The CDR3 is 12 amino acids. Here the CDR3 DNA reads TGTGTCAGCAGTTATAATGGACTTGAGCAGTTATTC. Its protein is CVSSYNGLEQLF.

This sequence joins TRBV12-3 or TRBV12-4 and TRBJ1-1; D unclear. This CDR3 spans 14 amino acids. Trimming pared 9 bases from V and 4 bases from J, leaving 18 bases between. CDR3: CASSPKDPSTEAFF. CDR3 DNA sequence: TGTGCCAGTAGCCCAAAAGACCCGAGCACTGAAGCTTTCTTT.

A remark on this clonotype: A read error may account for a junction end that differs from germline. The chain couples TRBV4-2 to TRBJ2-7, with TRBD2 matching 8 bases. Germline V gene sequence: CDR1 LGHNA, CDR2 YNFKEQ. This CDR3 has 13 residues. CDR3 sequence reads: CASCQGSGADQYF. The CDR3 nucleotides are TGTGCCAGCTGCCAGGGTAGCGGGGCAGATCAGTACTTC.

This clonotype was detected a few times. This clone may be a read error of a much larger clone one base away. V and J are TRBV5-1 and TRBJ2-2, with TRBD2 as a possible D gene (6 bases). The CDR3 covers 16 residues. CDR1 is SGHRS, CDR2 YFSETQ, per germline. The CDR3 DNA is TGCGCCAGCAGCTTGGGACACGGCGGGGATCCCGGGGAGCTGCTTTTT. This encodes CASSLGHGGDPGELLF.

This clonotype was seen just once. Here the CDR3 reads CASSPLSGGLALENEQFF. The CDR3 DNA sequence: TGTGCCAGCAGCCCGCTAAGTGGGGGACTAGCGTTAGAGAATGAGCAGTTCTTC. The chain uses TRBV4-2 and TRBJ2-1, with TRBD2 matching over 10 bases. V trimming: 4 bases; J trimming: 7 bases; junction bases outside the gene matches: 16. The CDR3 runs 18 residues. The germline CDR1 and CDR2 sequences are LGHNA and YNFKEQ.

About this clonotype itself: An end of the junction differs from the germline gene, which may be a read error. This chain uses TRBV4-3 with TRBJ2-3; 9 positions agree with TRBD1. Germline loops: CDR1 LGHNA, CDR2 YSLEER. CDR3 length: 16 residues. The CDR3 DNA is TGTGCCAGCAGCTCAGGGACAGGGATTAACACAGATACGCAGTGTTTT. Protein sequence: CASSSGTGINTDTQCF.

For this clonotype: This may be a read error: a much more frequent sequence differs by one nucleotide. The gene calls are TRBV10-3 and TRBJ2-7, with 8 bases identical to TRBD1. CDR1 ENHRY and CDR2 SYGVKD come from the germline V gene. The CDR3 contains 16 residues. The CDR3 reads CPISEIEAGGEYEQYF. The CDR3 DNA sequence: TGTCCCATCAGTGAGATCGAGGCAGGGGGCGAGTACGAGCAGTACTTC.

This clonotype has ten or more counts. The gene calls are TRBV28 and TRBJ2-7; no definite D call. The germline CDR1 and CDR2 sequences are MDHEN and SYDVKM. This CDR3 region has 12 residues. Trimming shortened V by 6 bases and J by 7 bases, and 13 bases separated the two germline ends. The CDR3 coding sequence is TGTGCCAGCAGCATAGATCTAAGAGAGCAGTACTTC. Encoded protein: CASSIDLREQYF.

This chain uses TRBV7-9 with TRBJ1-3; D is unresolved. This CDR3 has 13 amino acids. The germline V and J ends were trimmed by 3 bases and 9 bases, with 12 bases remaining between them. Germline values: CDR1 SEHNR, CDR2 FQNEAQ (reference sequence). Here the CDR3 reads CASSFVFTTTIYF. The CDR3 DNA is TGTGCCAGCAGCTTTGTGTTTACTACCACCATATATTTT.

Concerning this clonotype itself: At one of its ends the junction is not consistent with the germline gene, which may arise from a read error. The chain carries TRBV29-1 and TRBJ1-5; D gene unclear. Germline V gives CDR1 SQVTM, CDR2 ANQGSEA. The CDR3 has 13 residues. Here the CDR3 DNA reads TGCGGCGTTGGAGGGATCGGCAATCAGCCCCAGCATTTT. Encoded protein: CGVGGIGNQPQHF.

Only a few counts were recorded for this clonotype. One end of the junction varies from germline; a read error may be responsible. The V and J genes are TRBV29-1 and TRBJ1-1; weak D call: TRBD1 (5 bases). The CDR3 loop spans 12 amino acids. The germline V gene encodes CDR1 SQVTM and CDR2 ANQGSEA. DNA of the CDR3: TGCGGCGTCAGGGTCAGGGATACTGAAGTTTTCTTT. This codes for CGVRVRDTEVFF.

This clonotype was recorded many times. V and J are TRBV10-3 and TRBJ2-2; D is uncertain. The ends were cut back, 9 bases at V and 4 bases at J, with 12 bases in the middle. Germline V gene data show CDR1 as ENHRY and CDR2 as SYGVKD. There are 13 residues in the CDR3. The CDR3 coding sequence is TGTGCCATACAGCGCCAGACCACCGGGGAGCTGTTTTTT. Protein: CAIQRQTTGELFF.

The rearrangement uses TRBV6-6 and TRBJ2-7; 7 bases align to TRBD1. J was trimmed by 13 bases and V by 5 bases; bases with no gene match: 20. Per the germline V gene, CDR1 is MNHNY and CDR2 is SVGAGI (reference sequence). The CDR3 totals 15 residues. CDR3 DNA: TGTGCCAGCAGTCGCCAGTCAGGGGGAGACTACGAACAATACTTC. It is translated as CASSRQSGGDYEQYF.

The table lists this clonotype with a few counts. At one boundary the junction diverges from the germline segment, which might be a read error. V is TRBV11-3 and J is TRBJ2-5; D may be TRBD1 (6 bases). The CDR3 runs 12 residues. Germline assignment: CDR1 SGHNT and CDR2 YENEEA. The CDR3 DNA reads as TGTGCCAGCAGCGGACAGCAAGAGGCCCAGTGCTTC. Protein product: CASSGQQEAQCF.

This clonotype has at least ten counts. This may stem from a read error, because a much larger clone lies one nucleotide away. This chain connects TRBV4-2 to TRBJ2-1; 11 bases agree with TRBD2. Germline V gene sequence: CDR1 LGHNA, CDR2 YNFKEQ. The CDR3 covers 17 residues. V shed 4 bases, J shed 10 bases, and the junction held 15 bases outside the gene matches. CDR3 nucleotide sequence: TGTGCCAGCAGCCGGAAACTAGCGGGGGATAACCGGGTGGAGCAGTTCTTC. This sequence encodes CASSRKLAGDNRVEQFF.

Details on this clonotype: This CDR3 is missing its conserved last phenylalanine or tryptophan, likely due to a read error. The V call is TRBV6-2 or TRBV6-3, the J call TRBJ2-7, with D perhaps being TRBD1 or TRBD2 (5 bases each). This CDR3 has 13 residues. Deletions cut 5 bases from V and 0 bases from J, with 8 bases between. Germline CDR1 MNHEY, CDR2 SVGEGT. CDR3 residues: CASSGTVSYEQYL. The CDR3 nucleotides read TGTGCCAGCAGTGGGACCGTCTCCTACGAGCAGTACCTA.

To note about this clonotype: Because the CDR3 is missing its conserved closing phenylalanine or tryptophan, this is likely a read error. This chain uses TRBV7-9 with TRBJ2-7; TRBD2 might be the D (5 bases). V was cut by 1 base and J by 0 bases, with 7 bases left in between. Germline lookup yields CDR1 SEHNR and CDR2 FQNEAQ (reference sequence). This CDR3 region has 14 residues. In DNA, the CDR3 is TGTGCCAGCAGCTTAGTGGGGAGCTCCTACGAGCAGTACTTG. This sequence encodes CASSLVGSSYEQYL.

Regarding this clonotype: One junction end does not reproduce the germline sequence, and a read error may be involved. The rearrangement links TRBV11-3 to TRBJ2-2; possibly TRBD2 for D (6 bases). CDR3 length: 15 amino acids. The germline gives CDR1 SGHNT, CDR2 YENEEA. In DNA form, the CDR3 reads TGTACCAGCAGTCCCTGGACGGGAGTAACCGGGGAGCTGTCTTTT. It codes for CTSSPWTGVTGELSF.